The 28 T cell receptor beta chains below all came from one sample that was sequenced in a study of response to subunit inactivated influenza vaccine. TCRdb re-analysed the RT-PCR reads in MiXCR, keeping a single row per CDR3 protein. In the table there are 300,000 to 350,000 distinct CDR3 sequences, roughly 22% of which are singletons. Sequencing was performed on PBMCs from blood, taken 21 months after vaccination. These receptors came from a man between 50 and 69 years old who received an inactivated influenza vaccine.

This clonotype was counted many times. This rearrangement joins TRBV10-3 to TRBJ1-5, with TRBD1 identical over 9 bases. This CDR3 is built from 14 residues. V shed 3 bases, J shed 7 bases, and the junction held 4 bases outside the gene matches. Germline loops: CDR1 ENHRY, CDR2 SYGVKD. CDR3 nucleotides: TGTGCCATCAGTGAACAGGGGGCGAGGCAGCCCCAGCATTTT. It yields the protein CAISEQGARQPQHF.

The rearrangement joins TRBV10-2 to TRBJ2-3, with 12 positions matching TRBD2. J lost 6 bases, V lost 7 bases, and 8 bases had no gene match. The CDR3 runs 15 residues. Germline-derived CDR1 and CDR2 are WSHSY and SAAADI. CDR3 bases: TGCGCCAGCAACGCTCTAGCGGGGGGGCTGGATACGCAGTATTTT. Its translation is CASNALAGGLDTQYF.

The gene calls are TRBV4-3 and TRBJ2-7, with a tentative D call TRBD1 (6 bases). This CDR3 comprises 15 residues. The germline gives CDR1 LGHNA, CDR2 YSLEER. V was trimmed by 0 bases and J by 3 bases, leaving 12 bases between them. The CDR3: CASSQDVGGFYEQYF. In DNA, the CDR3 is TGCGCCAGCAGCCAAGATGTAGGGGGATTCTACGAGCAGTACTTC.

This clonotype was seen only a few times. CDR3 nucleotides: TGCGCCAGCAGCATAGGACTAGACTATGAGCAGTTCTTC. This codes for CASSIGLDYEQFF. This rearrangement joins TRBV5-1 to TRBJ2-1; 7 bases line up with TRBD2. V was clipped by 4 bases and J by 8 bases; unmatched bases: 6. CDR1 SGHRS and CDR2 YFSETQ come from the germline V gene. The CDR3 is 13 amino acids.

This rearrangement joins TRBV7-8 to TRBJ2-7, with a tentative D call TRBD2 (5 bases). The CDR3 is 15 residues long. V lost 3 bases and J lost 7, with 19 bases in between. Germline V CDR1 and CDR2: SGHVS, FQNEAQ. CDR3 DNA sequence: TGTGCCAGCAGCTTCTTCCGGGAAGAACTAATTGAGCAGTACTTC. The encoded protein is CASSFFREELIEQYF.

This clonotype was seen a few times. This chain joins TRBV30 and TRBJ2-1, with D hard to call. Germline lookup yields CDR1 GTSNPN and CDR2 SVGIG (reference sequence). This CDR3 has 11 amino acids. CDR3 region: CATLGNNEQFF. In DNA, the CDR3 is TGTGCTACTCTAGGAAACAATGAGCAGTTCTTC.

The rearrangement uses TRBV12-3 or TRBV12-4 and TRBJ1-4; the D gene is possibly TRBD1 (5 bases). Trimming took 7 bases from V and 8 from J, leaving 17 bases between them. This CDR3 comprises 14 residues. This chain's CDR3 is CASTDSLGGEKLFF. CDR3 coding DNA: TGTGCCAGCACCGACAGCCTAGGAGGGGAAAAACTGTTTTTT.

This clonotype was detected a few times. CDR3 coding DNA: TGCAGTGCTAGTGGCGGCGGGGGGGCGGCAGATACGCAGTATTTT. Translating gives CSASGGGGAADTQYF. This chain links TRBV20-1 with TRBJ2-3, with 9 bases that match TRBD2. This CDR3 has 15 residues. V gave up 3 bases and J gave up 4 bases; unmatched junction bases: 8. Per germline, CDR1 DFQATT and CDR2 SNEGSKA (reference sequence).

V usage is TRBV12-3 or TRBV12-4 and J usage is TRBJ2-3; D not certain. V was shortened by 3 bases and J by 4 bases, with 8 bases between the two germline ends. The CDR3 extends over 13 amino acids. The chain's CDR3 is CASSFPGPDTQYF. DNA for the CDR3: TGTGCCAGCAGTTTCCCCGGGCCAGATACGCAGTATTTT.

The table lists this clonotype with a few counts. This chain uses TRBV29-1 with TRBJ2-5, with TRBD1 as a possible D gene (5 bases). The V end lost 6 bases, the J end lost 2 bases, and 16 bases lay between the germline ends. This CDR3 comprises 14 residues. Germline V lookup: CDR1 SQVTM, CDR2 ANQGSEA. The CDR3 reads CSVQGAAWQETQYF. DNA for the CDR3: TGCAGCGTGCAGGGCGCTGCGTGGCAAGAGACCCAGTACTTC.

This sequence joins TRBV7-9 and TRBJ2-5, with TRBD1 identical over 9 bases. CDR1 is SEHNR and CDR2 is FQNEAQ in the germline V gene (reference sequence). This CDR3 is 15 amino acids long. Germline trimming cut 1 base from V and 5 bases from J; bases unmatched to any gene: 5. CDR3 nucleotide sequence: TGTGCCAGCAGCTTAGTCGGGACAGGGACGGAGACCCAGTACTTC. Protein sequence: CASSLVGTGTETQYF.

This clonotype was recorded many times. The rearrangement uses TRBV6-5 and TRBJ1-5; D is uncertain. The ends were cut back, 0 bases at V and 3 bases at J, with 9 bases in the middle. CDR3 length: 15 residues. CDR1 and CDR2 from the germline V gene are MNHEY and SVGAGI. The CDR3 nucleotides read TGTGCCAGCAGTTACTCGTTCGCAGACAATCAGCCCCAGCATTTT. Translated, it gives CASSYSFADNQPQHF.

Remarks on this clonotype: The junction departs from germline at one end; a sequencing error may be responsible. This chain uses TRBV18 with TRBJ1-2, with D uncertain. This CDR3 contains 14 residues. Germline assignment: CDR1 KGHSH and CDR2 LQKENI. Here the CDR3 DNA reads TGTCCCAGCTCACCTCCGGCGGATGACTATGGCTACACCTTC. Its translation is CPSSPPADDYGYTF.

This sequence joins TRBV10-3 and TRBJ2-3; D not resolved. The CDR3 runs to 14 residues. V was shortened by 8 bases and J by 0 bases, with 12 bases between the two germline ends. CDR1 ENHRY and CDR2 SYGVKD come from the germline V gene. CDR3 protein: CAIGGRHSTDTQYF. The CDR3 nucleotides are TGTGCCATCGGCGGCCGTCATAGCACAGATACGCAGTATTTT.

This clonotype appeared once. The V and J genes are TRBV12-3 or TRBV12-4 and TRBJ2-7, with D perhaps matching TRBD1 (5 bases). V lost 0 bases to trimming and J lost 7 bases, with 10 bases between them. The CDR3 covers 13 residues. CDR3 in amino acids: CASSLAGVEEQYF. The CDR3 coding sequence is TGTGCCAGCAGTTTAGCAGGGGTGGAAGAGCAGTACTTC.

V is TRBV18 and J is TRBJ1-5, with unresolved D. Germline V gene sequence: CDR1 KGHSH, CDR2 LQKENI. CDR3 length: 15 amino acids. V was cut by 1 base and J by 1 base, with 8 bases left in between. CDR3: CASSPRARSNQPQHF. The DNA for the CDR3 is TGTGCCAGCTCACCACGAGCTCGGAGCAATCAGCCCCAGCATTTT. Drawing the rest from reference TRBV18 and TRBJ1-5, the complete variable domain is NAGVMQNPRHLVRRRGQEARLRCSPMKGHSHVYWYRQLPEEGLKFMVYLQKENIIDESGMPKERFSAEFPKEGPSILRIQQVVRGDSAAYFCASSPRARSNQPQHFGDGTRLSIL.

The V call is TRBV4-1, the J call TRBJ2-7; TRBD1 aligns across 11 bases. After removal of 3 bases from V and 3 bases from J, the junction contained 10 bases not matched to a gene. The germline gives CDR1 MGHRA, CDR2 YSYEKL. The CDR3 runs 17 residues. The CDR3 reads CASSQLILGTGGYEQYF. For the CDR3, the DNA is TGCGCCAGCAGCCAGCTTATTCTCGGGACAGGGGGCTACGAGCAGTACTTC.

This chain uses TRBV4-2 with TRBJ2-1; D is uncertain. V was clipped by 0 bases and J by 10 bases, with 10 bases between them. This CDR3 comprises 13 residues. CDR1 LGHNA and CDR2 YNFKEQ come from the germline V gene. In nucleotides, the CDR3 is TGTGCCAGCAGCCAAGATAGTATCAGGGAGCAGTTCTTC. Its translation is CASSQDSIREQFF.

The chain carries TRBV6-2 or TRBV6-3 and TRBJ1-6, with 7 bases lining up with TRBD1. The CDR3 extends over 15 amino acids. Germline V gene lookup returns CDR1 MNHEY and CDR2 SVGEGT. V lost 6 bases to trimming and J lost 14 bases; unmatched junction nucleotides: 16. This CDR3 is CASSFAWDSGQTLHF. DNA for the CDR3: TGTGCCAGCAGCTTCGCGTGGGACAGTGGGCAAACCCTCCACTTT.

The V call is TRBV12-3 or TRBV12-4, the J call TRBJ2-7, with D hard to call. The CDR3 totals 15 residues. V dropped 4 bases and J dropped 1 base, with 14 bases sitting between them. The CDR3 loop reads CASSSTWTNSYEQYF. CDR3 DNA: TGTGCCAGCAGTTCAACTTGGACCAATTCCTACGAGCAGTACTTC.

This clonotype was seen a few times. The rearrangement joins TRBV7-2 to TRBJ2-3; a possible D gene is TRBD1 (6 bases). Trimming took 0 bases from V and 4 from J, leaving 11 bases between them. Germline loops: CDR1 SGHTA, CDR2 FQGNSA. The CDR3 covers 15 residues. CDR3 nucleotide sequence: TGTGCCAGCAGCTTAGCCGCAAGGGGGTCAGATACGCAGTATTTT. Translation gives CASSLAARGSDTQYF.

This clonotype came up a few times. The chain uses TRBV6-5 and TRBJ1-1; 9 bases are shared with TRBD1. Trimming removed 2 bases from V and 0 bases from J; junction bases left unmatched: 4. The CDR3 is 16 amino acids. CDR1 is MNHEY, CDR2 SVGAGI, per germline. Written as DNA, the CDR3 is TGTGCCAGCAGTTACGACAGGGGGTTGATGAACACTGAAGCTTTCTTT. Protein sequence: CASSYDRGLMNTEAFF.

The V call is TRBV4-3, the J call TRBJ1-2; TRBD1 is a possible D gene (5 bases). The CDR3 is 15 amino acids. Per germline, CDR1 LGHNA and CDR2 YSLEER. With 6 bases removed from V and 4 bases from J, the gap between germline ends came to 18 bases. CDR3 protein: CASSRNPGPSYGYTF. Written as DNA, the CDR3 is TGCGCCAGCAGTCGCAACCCAGGGCCTTCCTATGGCTACACCTTC.

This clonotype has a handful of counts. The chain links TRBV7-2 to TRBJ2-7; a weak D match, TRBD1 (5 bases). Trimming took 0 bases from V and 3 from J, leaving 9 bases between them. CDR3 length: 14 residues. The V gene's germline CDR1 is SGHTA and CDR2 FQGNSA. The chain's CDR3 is CASSLAVQGYEQYF. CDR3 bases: TGTGCCAGCAGCTTAGCTGTTCAGGGCTACGAGCAGTACTTC. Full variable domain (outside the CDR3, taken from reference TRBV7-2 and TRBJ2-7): GAGVSQSPSNKVTEKGKDVELRCDPISGHTALYWYRQSLGQGLEFLIYFQGNSAPDKSGLPSDRFSAERTGGSVSTLTIQRTQQEDSAVYLCASSLAVQGYEQYFGPGTRLTVT.

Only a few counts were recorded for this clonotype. The CDR3, as DNA: TGTGCCAGCAGCCAAGTGTCTGGGAACAATGAGCAGTTCTTC. This codes for CASSQVSGNNEQFF. The chain joins TRBV3-1 to TRBJ2-1, with D unresolved. The CDR3 runs 14 residues. The germline V and J ends were trimmed by 1 base and 5 bases, with 9 bases remaining between them. The V gene's germline CDR1 is LGHDT and CDR2 YNNKEL (reference sequence).

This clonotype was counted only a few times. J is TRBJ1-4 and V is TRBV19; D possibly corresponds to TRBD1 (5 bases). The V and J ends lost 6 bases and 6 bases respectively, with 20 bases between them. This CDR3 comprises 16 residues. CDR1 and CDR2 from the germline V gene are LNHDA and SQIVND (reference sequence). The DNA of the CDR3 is TGTGCCAGTAGCGCGCGTACCTCAAGGGGAGATGAAAAACTGTTTTTT. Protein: CASSARTSRGDEKLFF. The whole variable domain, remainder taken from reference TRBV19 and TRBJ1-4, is DGGITQSPKYLFRKEGQNVTLSCEQNLNHDAMYWYRQDPGQGLRLIYYSQIVNDFQKGDIAEGYSVSREKKESFPLTVTSAQKNPTAFYLCASSARTSRGDEKLFFGSGTQLSVL.

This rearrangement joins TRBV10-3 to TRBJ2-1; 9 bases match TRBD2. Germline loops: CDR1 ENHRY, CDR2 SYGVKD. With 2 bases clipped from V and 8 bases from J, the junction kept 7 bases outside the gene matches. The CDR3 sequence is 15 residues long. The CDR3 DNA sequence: TGTGCCATCAGTGAGGCTAGCGGGGAATTGGATGAGCAGTTCTTC. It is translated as CAISEASGELDEQFF.

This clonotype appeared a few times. DNA for the CDR3: TGCGCCAGCAGCCAAGATGGCAGGACCTACAATGAGCAGTTCTTC. This codes for CASSQDGRTYNEQFF. V usage is TRBV4-3 and J usage is TRBJ2-1, with D hard to call. Deletions cut 0 bases from V and 2 bases from J, with 8 bases between. The CDR3 consists of 15 residues. Germline V lookup: CDR1 LGHNA, CDR2 YSLEER.